Included here is one TCR beta chain sequence, with context. The data were produced by immunoSEQ multiplex PCR, yet TCRdb's version contains in-frame clones alone and is incomplete. The sample has 40,000 to 60,000 clones; around 92% are singletons. This sample stems from a study of T cell changes during pregnancy in multiple sclerosis. Germline values: CDR1 SGHNT, CDR2 YYREEE (reference sequence). V dropped 3 bases and J dropped 1 base, with 7 bases sitting between them. The CDR3 extends over 13 amino acids. The clonotype comes from a female donor with multiple sclerosis, enrolled in a pregnancy study. The input for sequencing was CD4+ T cells from peripheral blood mononuclear cells, taken in the third trimester of pregnancy. The genes are TRBV5-4 and TRBJ1-1; tentative D call: TRBD1 (5 bases). The CDR3: CASSWRGNTEAFF. CDR3 DNA: TGTGCCAGCAGCTGGAGGGGGAACACTGAAGCTTTCTTT.